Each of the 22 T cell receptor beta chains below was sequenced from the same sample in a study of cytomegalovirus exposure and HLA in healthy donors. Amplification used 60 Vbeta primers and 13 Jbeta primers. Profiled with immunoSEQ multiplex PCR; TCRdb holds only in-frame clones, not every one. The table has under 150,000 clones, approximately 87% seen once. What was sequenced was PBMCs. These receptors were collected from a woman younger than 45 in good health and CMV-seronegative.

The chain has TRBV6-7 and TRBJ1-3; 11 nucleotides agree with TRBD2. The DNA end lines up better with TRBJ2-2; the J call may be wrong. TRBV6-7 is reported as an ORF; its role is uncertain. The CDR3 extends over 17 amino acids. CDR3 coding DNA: TGTGCCAGCAGTTACTCACTACTAGCGGGAGTGACCGGGGAGCTGTTTTTT. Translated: CASSYSLLAGVTGELFF.

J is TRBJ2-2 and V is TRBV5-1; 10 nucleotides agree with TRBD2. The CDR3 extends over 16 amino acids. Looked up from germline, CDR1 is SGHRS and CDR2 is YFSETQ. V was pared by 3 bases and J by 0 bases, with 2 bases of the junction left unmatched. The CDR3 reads CASSSGLAANTGELFF. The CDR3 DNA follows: TGCGCCAGCAGCTCTGGACTAGCGGCGAACACCGGGGAGCTGTTTTTT.

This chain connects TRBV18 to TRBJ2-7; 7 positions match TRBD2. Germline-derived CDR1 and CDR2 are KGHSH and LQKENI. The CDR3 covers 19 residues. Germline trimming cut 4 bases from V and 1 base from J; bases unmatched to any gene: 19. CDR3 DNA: TGTGCCAGCTCACACACACACACCGCTGACGGGAGGACGTCCTACGAGCAGTACTTC. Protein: CASSHTHTADGRTSYEQYF.

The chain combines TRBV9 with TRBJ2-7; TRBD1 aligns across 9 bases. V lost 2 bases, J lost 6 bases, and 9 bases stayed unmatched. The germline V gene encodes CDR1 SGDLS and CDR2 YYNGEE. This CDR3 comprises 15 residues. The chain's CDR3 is CASSVGTGPSREQYF. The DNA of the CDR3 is TGTGCCAGCAGCGTGGGGACAGGGCCTTCCCGCGAGCAGTACTTC.

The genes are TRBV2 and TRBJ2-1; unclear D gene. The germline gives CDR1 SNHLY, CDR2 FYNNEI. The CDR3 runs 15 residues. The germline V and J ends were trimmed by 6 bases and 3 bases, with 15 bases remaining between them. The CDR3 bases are TGTGCCAGCAGATCTCCATACTCCCTCTACAATGAGCAGTTCTTC. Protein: CASRSPYSLYNEQFF.

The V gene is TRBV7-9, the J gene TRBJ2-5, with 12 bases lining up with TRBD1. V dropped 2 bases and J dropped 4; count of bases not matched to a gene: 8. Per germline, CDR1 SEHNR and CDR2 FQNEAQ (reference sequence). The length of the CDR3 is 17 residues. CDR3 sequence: CASSLPHGTGGLETQYF. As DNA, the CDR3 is TGTGCCAGCAGCTTACCCCACGGGACAGGGGGCTTAGAGACCCAGTACTTC.

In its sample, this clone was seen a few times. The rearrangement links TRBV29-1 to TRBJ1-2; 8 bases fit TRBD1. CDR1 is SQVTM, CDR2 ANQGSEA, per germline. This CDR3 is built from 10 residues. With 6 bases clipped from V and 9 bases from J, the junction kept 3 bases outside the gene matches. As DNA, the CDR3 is TGCAGCGTACGACAGGGGAGCTACACCTTC. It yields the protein CSVRQGSYTF. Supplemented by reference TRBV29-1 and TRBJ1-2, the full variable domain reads SAVISQKPSRDICQRGTSLTIQCQVDSQVTMMFWYRQQPGQSLTLIATANQGSEATYESGFVIDKFPISRPNLTFSTLTVSNMSPEDSSIYLCSVRQGSYTFGSGTRLTVV.

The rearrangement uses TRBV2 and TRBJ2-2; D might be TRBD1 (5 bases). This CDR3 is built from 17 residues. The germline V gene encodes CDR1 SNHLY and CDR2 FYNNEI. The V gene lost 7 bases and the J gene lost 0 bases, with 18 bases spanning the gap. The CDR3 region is CASTGHPSPTNTGELFF. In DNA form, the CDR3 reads TGTGCCAGCACCGGACACCCAAGCCCCACGAACACCGGGGAGCTGTTTTTT.

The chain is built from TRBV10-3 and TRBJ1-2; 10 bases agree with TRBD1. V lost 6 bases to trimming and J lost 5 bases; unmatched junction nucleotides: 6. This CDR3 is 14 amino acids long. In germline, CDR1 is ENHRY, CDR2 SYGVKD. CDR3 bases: TGTGCCATCAGCACACCGGGACAGGGGTATGGCTACACCTTC. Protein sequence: CAISTPGQGYGYTF.

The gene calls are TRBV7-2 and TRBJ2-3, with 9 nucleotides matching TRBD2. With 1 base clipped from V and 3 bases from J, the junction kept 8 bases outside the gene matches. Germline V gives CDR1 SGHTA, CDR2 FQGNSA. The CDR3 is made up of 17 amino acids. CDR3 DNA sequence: TGTGCCAGCAGCTTAGGGCTACGAGCGGGAGGAACAGATACGCAGTATTTT. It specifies CASSLGLRAGGTDTQYF.

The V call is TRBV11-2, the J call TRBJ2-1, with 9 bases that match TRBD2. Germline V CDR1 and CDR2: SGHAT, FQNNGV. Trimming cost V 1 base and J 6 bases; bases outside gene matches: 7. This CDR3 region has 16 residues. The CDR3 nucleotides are TGTGCCAGCAGCTTAGTAGTAGCGGGGGCAGGCAATGAGCAGTTCTTC. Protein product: CASSLVVAGAGNEQFF.

The CDR3 loop is CASSQELAGGPGELFF. Here the CDR3 DNA reads TGCGCCAGCAGCCAAGAGCTAGCGGGAGGACCCGGGGAGCTGTTTTTT. This chain joins TRBV4-3 and TRBJ2-2; 11 bases agree with TRBD2. V shed 0 bases and J 6 bases; nucleotides not matched to a gene: 3. The CDR3 totals 16 residues. Germline values: CDR1 LGHNA, CDR2 YSLEER.

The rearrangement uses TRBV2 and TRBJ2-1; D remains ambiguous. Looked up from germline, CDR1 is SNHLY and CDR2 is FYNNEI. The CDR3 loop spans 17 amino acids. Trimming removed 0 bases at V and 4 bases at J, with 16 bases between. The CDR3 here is CASSEARYSLIYNEQFF. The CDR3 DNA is TGTGCCAGCAGTGAAGCGCGTTACAGTCTGATTTACAATGAGCAGTTCTTC.

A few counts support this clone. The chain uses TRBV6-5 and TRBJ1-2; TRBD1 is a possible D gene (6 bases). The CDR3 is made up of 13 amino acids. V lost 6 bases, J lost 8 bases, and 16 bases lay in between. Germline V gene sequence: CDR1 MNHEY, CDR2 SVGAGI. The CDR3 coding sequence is TGTGCCAGCAGGACGGCGGGGGGCGACGGCTACACCTTC. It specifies CASRTAGGDGYTF.

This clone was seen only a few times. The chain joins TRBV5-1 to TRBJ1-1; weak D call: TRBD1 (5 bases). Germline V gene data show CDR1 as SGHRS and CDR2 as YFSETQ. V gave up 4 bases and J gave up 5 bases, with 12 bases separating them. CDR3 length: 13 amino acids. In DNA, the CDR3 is TGCGCCAGCAGCAGTCACGGGGGTACTGAAGCTTTCTTT. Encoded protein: CASSSHGGTEAFF.

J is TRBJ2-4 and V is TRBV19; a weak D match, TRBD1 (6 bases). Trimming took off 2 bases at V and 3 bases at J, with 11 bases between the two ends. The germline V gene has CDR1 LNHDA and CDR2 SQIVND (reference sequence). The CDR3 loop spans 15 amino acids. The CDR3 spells CASSISDRYKNIQYF. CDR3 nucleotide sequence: TGTGCCAGTAGTATAAGCGACAGGTACAAAAACATTCAGTACTTC.

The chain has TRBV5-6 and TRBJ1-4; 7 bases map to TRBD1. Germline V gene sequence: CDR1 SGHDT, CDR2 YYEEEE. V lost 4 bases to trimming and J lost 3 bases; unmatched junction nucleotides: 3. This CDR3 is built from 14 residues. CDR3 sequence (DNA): TGTGCCAGCAGCCCCGGGACAGCTAATGAAAAACTGTTTTTT. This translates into CASSPGTANEKLFF. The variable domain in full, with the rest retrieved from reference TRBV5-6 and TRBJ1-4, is DAGVTQSPTHLIKTRGQQVTLRCSPKSGHDTVSWYQQALGQGPQFIFQYYEEEERQRGNFPDRFSGHQFPNYSSELNVNALLLGDSALYLCASSPGTANEKLFFGSGTQLSVL.

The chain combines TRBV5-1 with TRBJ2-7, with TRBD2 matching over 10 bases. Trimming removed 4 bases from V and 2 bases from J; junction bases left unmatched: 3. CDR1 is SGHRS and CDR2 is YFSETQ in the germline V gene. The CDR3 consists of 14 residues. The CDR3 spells CASSGLAETYEQYF. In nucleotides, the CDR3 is TGCGCCAGCAGCGGACTAGCGGAAACCTACGAGCAGTACTTC.

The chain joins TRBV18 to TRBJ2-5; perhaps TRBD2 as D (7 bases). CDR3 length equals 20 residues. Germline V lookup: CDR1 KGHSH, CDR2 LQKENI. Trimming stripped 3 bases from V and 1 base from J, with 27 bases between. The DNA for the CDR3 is TGTGCCAGCTCACCGGGAGGCCGGGGGGCGCTGAGGTTACCCCAAGAGACCCAGTACTTC. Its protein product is CASSPGGRGALRLPQETQYF.

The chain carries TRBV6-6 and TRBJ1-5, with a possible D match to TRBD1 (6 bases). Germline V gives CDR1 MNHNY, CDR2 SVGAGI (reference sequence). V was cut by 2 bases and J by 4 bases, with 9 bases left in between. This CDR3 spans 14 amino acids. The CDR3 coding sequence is TGTGCCAGCAGTTACGGACAGAGTAATCAGCCCCAGCATTTT. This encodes CASSYGQSNQPQHF.

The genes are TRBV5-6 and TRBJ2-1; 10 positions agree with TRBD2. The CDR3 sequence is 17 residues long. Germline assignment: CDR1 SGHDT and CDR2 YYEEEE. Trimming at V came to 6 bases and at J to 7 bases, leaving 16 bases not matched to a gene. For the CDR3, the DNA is TGTGCCAGCATCGCAGGGGGGAGCGGGAGGGGAGGAAATGAGCAGTTCTTC. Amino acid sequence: CASIAGGSGRGGNEQFF.

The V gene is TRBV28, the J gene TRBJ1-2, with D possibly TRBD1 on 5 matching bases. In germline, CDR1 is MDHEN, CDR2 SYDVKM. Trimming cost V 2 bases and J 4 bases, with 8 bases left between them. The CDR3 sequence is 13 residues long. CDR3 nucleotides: TGTGCCAGCAGTTTAGGACACAGCTATGGCTACACCTTC. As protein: CASSLGHSYGYTF.